Listed below are T cell receptor beta chains from one sample, sequenced in a study of T cell responses to AZD1222 COVID-19 vaccine. Profiling relied on immunoSEQ multiplex PCR, and the TCRdb table lists in-frame clones only, not all of them. Here the sample spans some 190,000 clones, approximately 91% being singletons. Sample: peripheral blood, taken 28 days after the second AZD1222 dose. The source is an adult who received the AZD1222 COVID-19 vaccine. Each CDR3 is given with its conserved first and last residue. A D gene is named only where the DNA matches it firmly. Clone size, where shown, is once, few, many, or a class for clones that have expanded.

TRBJ2-5 TRBV6-1 TRBD2 - CASSEAQRAGEWETQYF TGTGCCAGCAGTGAAGCGCAGAGAGCGGGGGAATGGGAGACCCAGTACTTC
TRBJ2-1 TRBV5-4 TRBD2 once CASSLSSGRVYNEQFF TGTGCCAGCAGCCTATCTAGCGGGAGGGTTTACAATGAGCAGTTCTTC
TRBJ2-3 TRBV9 - once CASSASNRDMLVDTQYF TGTGCCAGCAGCGCAAGTAACAGGGATATGCTAGTAGATACGCAGTATTTT
TRBJ1-5 TRBV7-2 - - CASSPGPVSNQPQHF TGTGCCAGCAGCCCCGGACCAGTTAGTAATCAGCCCCAGCATTTT
TRBJ1-4 TRBV12-3/TRBV12-4 - - CASSLVTNEKLFF TGTGCCAGCAGTTTGGTAACTAATGAAAAACTGTTTTTT
TRBJ2-7 TRBV5-1 - - CASSFGGTYEQYF TGCGCCAGCAGCTTTGGGGGGACCTACGAGCAGTACTTC
TRBJ1-4 TRBV19 - once CASSLSGARSQSNEKLFF TGTGCCAGTAGTCTCTCGGGGGCGCGGAGTCAGTCTAATGAAAAACTGTTTTTT
TRBJ1-1 TRBV11-2 - - CASSFNWANTEAFF TGTGCCAGCAGCTTTAATTGGGCAAACACTGAAGCTTTCTTT
TRBJ2-1 TRBV11-2 - - CASSLAGAYNEQFF TGTGCCAGCAGCTTAGCGGGAGCCTACAATGAGCAGTTCTTC
TRBJ2-2 TRBV7-6 - - CASSLGGGSWNTGELFF TGTGCCAGCAGCTTAGGGGGGGGCAGCTGGAACACCGGGGAGCTGTTTTTT
TRBJ1-3 TRBV30 - - CAWSVSTGNTIYF TGTGCCTGGAGCGTTTCTACTGGAAACACCATATATTTT
TRBJ1-6 TRBV5-6 - - CASSLAGPNSPLHF TGTGCCAGCAGCTTGGCCGGGCCGAATTCACCCCTCCACTTT
TRBJ2-1 TRBV6-2/TRBV6-3 - - CASSYPKLGEQFF TGTGCCAGCAGTTACCCCAAGTTGGGTGAGCAGTTCTTC
TRBJ1-3 TRBV7-9 - - CASSPLTGSGNTIYF TGTGCCAGCAGCCCCCTGACGGGGTCTGGAAACACCATATATTTT
TRBJ1-2 TRBV2 - once CASSDGSYGYTF TGTGCCAGCAGTGACGGAAGCTATGGCTACACCTTC
TRBJ2-1 TRBV30 - - CAWTRGGVYNEQFF TGTGCCTGGACGAGGGGCGGGGTTTACAATGAGCAGTTCTTC
TRBJ2-2 TRBV11-2 TRBD2 - CASSSGTSGRLRLTGELFF TGTGCCAGCAGCTCAGGGACTAGCGGGAGATTAAGGCTAACCGGGGAGCTGTTTTTT
TRBJ2-5 TRBV6-6 - - CASSYSGGPETQYF TGTGCCAGCAGTTACTCCGGGGGGCCGGAGACCCAGTACTTC
TRBJ1-5 TRBV6-2/TRBV6-3 TRBD1 - CASSRQGVQPQHF TGTGCCAGCAGTAGACAGGGGGTACAGCCCCAGCATTTT
TRBJ2-7 TRBV6-5 - - CASSQDYEQYF TGTGCCAGCAGTCAGGACTACGAGCAGTACTTC
TRBJ1-5 TRBV7-9 - - CASSTGVGGQPQHF TGTGCCAGCAGCACGGGCGTTGGGGGTCAGCCCCAGCATTTT
TRBJ2-1 TRBV19 - - CATPAEQFF TGTGCCACCCCGGCTGAGCAGTTCTTC
TRBJ1-2 TRBV28 - - CEVQNWTNYGYTF TGTGAGGTCCAGAACTGGACTAACTATGGCTACACCTTC
TRBJ1-2 TRBV6-5 - - CASSYRETYGYTF TGTGCCAGCAGTTACCGGGAAACCTATGGCTACACCTTC
TRBJ1-1 TRBV6-2/TRBV6-3 - - CASSSPQQGRPEAFF TGTGCCAGCAGTTCCCCACAACAGGGTAGGCCTGAAGCTTTCTTT
TRBJ1-2 TRBV7-8 - - CASSPGRNRGYTF TGTGCCAGCAGCCCTGGTCGCAACAGGGGCTACACCTTC
TRBJ2-7 TRBV28 TRBD2 - CASSSTGLVIYEQYF TGTGCCAGCAGTAGTACAGGACTAGTCATCTACGAGCAGTACTTC
TRBJ1-2 TRBV4-1 - - CASSWDTYGYTF TGCGCCAGCAGCTGGGACACCTATGGCTACACCTTC
TRBJ1-6 TRBV2 - - CASSVQGLASSPLHF TGTGCCAGCAGTGTTCAGGGATTAGCAAGCTCACCCCTCCACTTT
TRBJ1-2 TRBV10-2 - - CASSEIGMRNYGYTF TGCGCCAGCAGTGAAATAGGCATGCGAAACTATGGCTACACCTTC
TRBJ2-6 TRBV5-1 - few CASSHPRGTPKAGANVLTF TGCGCCAGCAGCCACCCCCGAGGAACCCCAAAGGCTGGGGCCAACGTCCTGACTTTC
TRBJ1-5 TRBV6-2/TRBV6-3 - once CASSYALRGQPQHF TGTGCCAGCAGTTATGCCCTCAGGGGTCAGCCCCAGCATTTT
TRBJ2-1 TRBV24-1 TRBD2 - CATSDGEGLATEQFF TGTGCCACCAGTGATGGGGAGGGGCTAGCGACTGAGCAGTTCTTC
TRBJ2-2 TRBV6-2/TRBV6-3 - once CASSYWGITGELFF TGTGCCAGCAGTTACTGGGGGATCACCGGGGAGCTGTTTTTT